This T cell receptor (beta chain) was captured in a study of blood T cell repertoires in COVID-19. Assay used: immunoSEQ multiplex PCR; TCRdb lists only in-frame clones, some missing. Among 450,000 to 500,000 clones listed, roughly 87% were seen once. Germline lookup yields CDR1 MNHNS and CDR2 SASEGT. This CDR3 contains 13 residues. The V end lost 3 bases, the J end lost 7 bases, and 12 bases lay between the germline ends. The sequence was obtained from a young woman who had recovered from COVID-19. This sequence joins TRBV6-1 and TRBJ1-2; tentatively, D is TRBD1 (5 bases). The sequenced sample consisted of PBMCs or T cells enriched from blood (not recorded which). CDR3 bases: TGTGCCAGCAGTGAGCGGCAGGGAGGTGGCTACACCTTC. Amino acid sequence: CASSERQGGGYTF.